This T cell receptor beta chain was captured in a study of blood T cell repertoires in COVID-19. About the research overall: COVID-19 samples collected from the United States, Italy and Spain covered acute and convalescent phases. T cells, B-cell-depleted T cells, or PBMCs supplied cDNA or gDNA.

Original processing notes: How many nucleated cells were present was estimated from reference gene primer amplification. Here immunoSEQ multiplex PCR was the method, and the copy in TCRdb shows in-frame clones only, minus some. V, J and clone size are those of that table, while D and trimming were read from the DNA. Of 250,000 or so clones in the sample, 87% were seen once. The germline CDR1 and CDR2 sequences are MNHEY and SMNVEV (reference sequence). The CDR3 totals 15 residues. The V segment lost 5 bases and the J segment 3 bases; nucleotides outside the gene matches: 3. The chain carries TRBV27 and TRBJ1-6; 8 nucleotides align to TRBD1. This TCR came from a man aged 18 to 35 with active or convalescent COVID-19. The specimen was peripheral blood. The CDR3 reads CASSIGQGYNSPLHF. In nucleotides, the CDR3 is TGTGCCAGCAGTATAGGACAGGGCTATAATTCACCCCTCCACTTT.